This T cell receptor (beta chain) was sequenced in a study of blood T cell repertoires in COVID-19. The CDR3 spans 13 residues. Germline CDR1 reads SGHTA; CDR2 reads FQGTGA. The V and J ends lost 4 bases and 4 bases, in that order; junction bases with no gene match: 1. The method was immunoSEQ multiplex PCR; TCRdb's version includes in-frame clones alone and lacks a portion of them. The sample has about 51,000 clones, nearly 90% seen once; the top ten hold 3%. This sequence was found in a man in his fifties with active COVID-19. This chain joins TRBV7-3 and TRBJ1-2, with TRBD1 matching over 9 bases. The sequenced material came from peripheral blood. The CDR3 DNA reads TGTGCCAGCAGCTCGACAGGGGGCTATGGCTACACCTTC. Amino acid sequence: CASSSTGGYGYTF.